This T cell receptor beta chain originates from a study of T cell clonotyping in hematopoietic cell transplantation. Samples: about 28 days before transplant, then days 30, 100 and 180 after. Only in-frame clones appear in the TCRdb table, and some are missing; sequencing was by immunoSEQ multiplex PCR. The repertoire holds 13,000 to 15,000 clones, with 85% to 90% as singletons. On this clone: Antigen specificity is unknown.

Whole-study results and caveats: Recipient TCR diversity dropped after transplant; expanded clonotypes rose from day 30 to 180. Few recipient clonotypes overlapped donors; over 95% were de novo at given depth. Graft donor and pretransplant recipient Inverse Simpson Index values predicted broader posttransplant TCR diversity.

Germline V gene sequence: CDR1 MNHEY, CDR2 SVGAGI. This CDR3 contains 15 residues. V gave up 6 bases and J gave up 1 base, with 12 bases separating them. This sample comprised PBMCs, obtained 100 days after allogeneic stem cell transplant. The V gene is TRBV6-5, the J gene TRBJ2-2, with TRBD1 as a possible D gene (8 bases). This clonotype was sampled from a male patient in his 50s who had an allogeneic stem cell transplant from an unrelated donor, so T cells may come from the graft donor. Some clones in this sample may be carry-over from other donors' samples. Written as DNA, the CDR3 is TGTGCCAGCAGCTACAGGGGGGGGAACACCGGGGAGCTGTTTTTT. It is translated as CASSYRGGNTGELFF.